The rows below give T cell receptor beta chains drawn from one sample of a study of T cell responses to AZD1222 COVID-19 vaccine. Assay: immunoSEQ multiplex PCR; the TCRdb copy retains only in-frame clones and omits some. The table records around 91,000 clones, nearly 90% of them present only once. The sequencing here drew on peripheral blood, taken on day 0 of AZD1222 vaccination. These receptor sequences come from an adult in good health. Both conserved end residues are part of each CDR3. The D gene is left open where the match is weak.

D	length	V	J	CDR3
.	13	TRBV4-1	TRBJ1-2	CASSQDGSYGYTF
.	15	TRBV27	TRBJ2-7	CASSLKLTRSYEQYF
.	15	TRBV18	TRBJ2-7	CASAMDPGKEYEQYF
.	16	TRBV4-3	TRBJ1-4	CASSHPSGGINEKLFF
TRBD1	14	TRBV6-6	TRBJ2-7	CASSPDRGHQIQYF
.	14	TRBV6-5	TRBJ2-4	CASSPQGGKNIQYF
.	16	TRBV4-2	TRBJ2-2	CASSQEVVSDTGELFF
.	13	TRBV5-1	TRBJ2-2	CASSLGQTGELFF
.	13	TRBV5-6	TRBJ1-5	CASSLFGAQPQHF
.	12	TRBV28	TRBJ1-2	CASMTLEGGYTF
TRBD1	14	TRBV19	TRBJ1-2	CASSQKTGAGGYTF
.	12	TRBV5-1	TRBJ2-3	CASSSPMDTQYF
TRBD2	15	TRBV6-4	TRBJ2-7	CASRATSGRAYEQYF
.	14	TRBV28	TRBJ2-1	CASSSSGGVNEQFF
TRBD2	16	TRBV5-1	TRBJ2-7	CASSLASGGDSYEQYF
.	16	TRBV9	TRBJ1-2	CASSVGRDARIGGYTF
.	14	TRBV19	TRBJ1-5	CASSWGGDGQPQHF
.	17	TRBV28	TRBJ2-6	CASSRPLGASGANVLTF
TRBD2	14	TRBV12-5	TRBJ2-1	CASGLSGGINEQFF
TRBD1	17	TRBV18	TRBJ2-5	CASSPDLFLDRRETQYF
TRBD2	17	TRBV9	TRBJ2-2	CASSVLAGGWDTGELFF
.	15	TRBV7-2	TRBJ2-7	CASSPEGGPSYEQYF
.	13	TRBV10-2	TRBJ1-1	CASSLQGRTEAFF
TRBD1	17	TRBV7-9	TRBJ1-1	CASIHPTGGKMNTEAFF
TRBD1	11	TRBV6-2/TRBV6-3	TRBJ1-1	CASSKTGEAFF
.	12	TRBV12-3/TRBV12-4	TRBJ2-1	CASSLVYDEQFF
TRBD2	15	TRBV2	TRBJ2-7	CASSRGGELQNEQYF
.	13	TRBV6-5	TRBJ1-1	CASVIGGRTEAFF
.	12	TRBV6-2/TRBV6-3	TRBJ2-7	CASSYSVYEQYF
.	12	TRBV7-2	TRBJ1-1	CASSPAYTEAFF
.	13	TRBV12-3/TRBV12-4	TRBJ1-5	CASSLGELQPQHF
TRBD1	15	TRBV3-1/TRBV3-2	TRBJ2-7	CASSQTGTGLYEQYF